These 10 T cell receptor beta chains came from one sample sequenced in a study of regulatory T cells in long-lasting Graves disease. As for time point: persistent/refractory GD, antithyroid drugs over 5 years with positive TRAb. Generation of the TCR library employed RNA extracted from PBMCs. To make TCR beta libraries, researchers used iRepertoire HTBI primers and Arm-PCR of CDR3 regions. TCRdb itself ran the multiplex PCR reads through MiXCR, one entry per CDR3 protein. The profile shows around 450,000 distinct CDR3 sequences, around a fifth of them singletons. This specimen consisted of peripheral blood mononuclear cells (PBMCs), obtained when the disease was refractory, from a patient treated with antithyroid drugs. Receptors originate from a female donor with Graves disease.

This clonotype was observed at least ten times. The chain couples TRBV28 to TRBJ2-6; the D is unclear. Trimming removed 6 bases from V and 0 bases from J, with 9 bases in between. The CDR3 has 15 residues. The germline gives CDR1 MDHEN, CDR2 SYDVKM. CDR3 protein: CASSFQPSGANVLTF. The CDR3 coding sequence is TGTGCCAGCAGCTTCCAACCCTCTGGGGCCAACGTCCTGACTTTC.

This clonotype has a count of ten or more. The chain links TRBV2 to TRBJ1-6; D is undetermined. The V gene lost 7 bases and the J gene lost 6 bases, with 13 bases spanning the gap. Germline V gene data show CDR1 as SNHLY and CDR2 as FYNNEI. The CDR3 runs 14 residues. The CDR3 sequence: CASTLVESNSPLHF. CDR3 DNA sequence: TGTGCCAGCACCCTGGTAGAAAGTAATTCACCCCTCCACTTT.

The V and J genes are TRBV7-2 and TRBJ2-7; no reliable D call. This CDR3 contains 13 residues. V dropped 5 bases and J dropped 3 bases, with 11 bases sitting between them. Germline V CDR1 and CDR2: SGHTA, FQGNSA. CDR3 in amino acids: CASSRPASYEQYF. In DNA form, the CDR3 reads TGTGCCAGCAGCCGCCCGGCCAGCTACGAGCAGTACTTC. Variable domain in full (rest from reference TRBV7-2 and TRBJ2-7): GAGVSQSPSNKVTEKGKDVELRCDPISGHTALYWYRQSLGQGLEFLIYFQGNSAPDKSGLPSDRFSAERTGGSVSTLTIQRTQQEDSAVYLCASSRPASYEQYFGPGTRLTVT.

CDR3 sequence (DNA): TGTGCCAGCAGTAGGGGACTAGCGGGGACTAATGAGCAGTTCTTC. This encodes CASSRGLAGTNEQFF. This chain uses TRBV6-1 with TRBJ2-1; 13 nucleotides align to TRBD2. The CDR3 is made up of 15 amino acids. Losses at the gene ends were 5 bases for V and 7 bases for J; bases not matched to a gene: 5. Germline V gene sequence: CDR1 MNHNS, CDR2 SASEGT.

The rearrangement joins TRBV9 to TRBJ2-5; D might be TRBD1 (5 bases). Trimming removed 3 bases from V and 5 bases from J, with 11 bases in between. This CDR3 is built from 13 residues. Germline V gene data show CDR1 as SGDLS and CDR2 as YYNGEE. The CDR3 reads CASSGGPLETQYF. Written as DNA, the CDR3 is TGTGCCAGCAGCGGGGGCCCCTTGGAGACCCAGTACTTC.

V is TRBV20-1 and J is TRBJ2-5; TRBD2 aligns across 8 bases. Germline V gene data show CDR1 as DFQATT and CDR2 as SNEGSKA (reference sequence). The CDR3 is 15 residues long. The CDR3 spells CTPAGAGGARETQYF. DNA for the CDR3: TGCACCCCGGCGGGCGCCGGGGGGGCCCGGGAGACCCAGTACTTC.

This clonotype was picked up many times. The chain carries TRBV12-3 or TRBV12-4 and TRBJ2-7; 10 nucleotides align to TRBD2. The CDR3 is 15 residues long. J lost 3 bases, V lost 6 bases, and 8 bases had no gene match. Here the CDR3 DNA reads TGTGCCAGCAGCCTCCAGCGGGAGGGGTTCTACGAGCAGTACTTC. Amino acids: CASSLQREGFYEQYF.

This clonotype was seen many times. The chain couples TRBV7-9 to TRBJ1-2; unclear D gene. Trimming removed 0 bases from V and 2 bases from J, with 10 bases in between. The CDR3 is 15 amino acids. From germline, CDR1 is SEHNR and CDR2 FQNEAQ (reference sequence). CDR3 DNA: TGTGCCAGCAGCTTAGCCCCTGGGCGGAACTATGGCTACACCTTC. Its protein is CASSLAPGRNYGYTF.

This clonotype was recorded a few times. This sequence joins TRBV9 and TRBJ2-7; 7 bases line up with TRBD1. Trimming removed 3 bases from V and 3 bases from J; junction bases left unmatched: 6. Germline lookup yields CDR1 SGDLS and CDR2 YYNGEE. The CDR3 is 14 residues long. CDR3 sequence (DNA): TGTGCCAGCAGCGCCTCAGGGACAGTCTACGAGCAGTACTTC. It translates to CASSASGTVYEQYF.

On this clonotype: This may arise from a read error, as a much more abundant clone is one base away. The gene calls are TRBV7-2 and TRBJ2-7, with 7 bases lining up with TRBD2. Germline loops: CDR1 SGHTA, CDR2 FQGNSA. The CDR3 contains 16 residues. The V gene end was trimmed by 0 bases and the J gene end by 3 bases; junction bases not matched to a gene: 8. This chain's CDR3 is CASSLAGGTNDYEQYF. The CDR3 DNA reads TGTGCCAGCAGCTTAGCGGGGGGGACTAACGACTACGAGCAGTACTTC.